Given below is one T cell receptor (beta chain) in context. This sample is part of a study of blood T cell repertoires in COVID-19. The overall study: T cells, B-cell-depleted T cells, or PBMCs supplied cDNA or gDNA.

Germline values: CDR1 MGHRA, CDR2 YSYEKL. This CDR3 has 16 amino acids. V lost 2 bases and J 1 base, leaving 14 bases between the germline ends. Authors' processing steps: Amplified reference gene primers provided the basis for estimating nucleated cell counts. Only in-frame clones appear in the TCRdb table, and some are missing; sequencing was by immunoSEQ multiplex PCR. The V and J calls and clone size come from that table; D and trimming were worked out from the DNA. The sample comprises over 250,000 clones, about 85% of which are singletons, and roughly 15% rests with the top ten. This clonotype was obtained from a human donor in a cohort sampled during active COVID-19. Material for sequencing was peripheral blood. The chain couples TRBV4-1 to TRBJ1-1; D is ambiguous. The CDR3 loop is CASSQKASAANTEAFF. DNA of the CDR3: TGCGCCAGCAGCCAAAAAGCCTCCGCCGCGAACACTGAAGCTTTCTTT.